The T cell receptor (beta chain) under discussion was sequenced for a study of blood T cell repertoires in COVID-19. In the study overall: Nucleic acid was either cDNA or gDNA, and it came from T cells, B-cell-depleted T cells, or PBMCs.

Patients from Seattle were sampled longitudinally, starting during active infection. The germline V and J ends were trimmed by 4 bases and 3 bases, with 9 bases remaining between them. From germline, CDR1 is SQVTM and CDR2 ANQGSEA. This CDR3 has 12 residues. The authors' processing: The assay estimated nucleated cells by amplifying reference gene primers. The table came from immunoSEQ multiplex PCR; TCRdb's copy has only in-frame clones and leaves some out. V, J and clone size are taken as reported in that table, and D and trimming were inferred from the DNA itself. The table shows a few hundred thousand clones, with approximately 91% occurring only once.

Source material: peripheral blood. The V gene is TRBV29-1, the J gene TRBJ1-2; D is possibly TRBD1 (6 bases). The receptor comes from a person under 35 with COVID-19, enrolled during active disease. This CDR3 reads CSVAGEDYGYTF. The CDR3 DNA sequence: TGCAGCGTTGCAGGGGAAGACTATGGCTACACCTTC.